The rows below give T cell receptor beta chains drawn from one sample of a study of cytomegalovirus exposure and HLA in healthy donors. TCRdb's table, derived via immunoSEQ multiplex PCR, lists solely in-frame clones and lacks some. The repertoire consists of roughly 80,000 clones, with 77% occurring once and the leading ten covering 2.5% to 3.5%. Material: PBMCs. The receptors were sampled from a man aged 45 to 65 in good health and CMV-seropositive. CDR3s leave out the opening cysteine and the closing phenylalanine or tryptophan.

TRBV5-5 | ASSLAEGVVTYEQY
TRBV4-1 | ASSREQGAVYEQY
TRBV29-1 | SVPGTGGNSGANGLT
TRBV6-1 | ASRDKGQSGNTIY
TRBV19 | ASSIGLQGNQPQH
TRBV11-3 | ASSLDRLYGVSNTEAF
TRBV7-9 | SSSLGEMNTEAF
TRBV11-2 | ASSLATGDYGYT
TRBV28 | ASSFRGGRNQPQH
TRBV19 | ASSIARGNSGNTIY
TRBV6-4 | ASSDSAGIGYT
TRBV7-9 | ASSSPDTIHGYT
TRBV25-1 | ASSERTAVSTEAF
TRBV5-5 | ASSPLRATNTGELF
TRBV5-1 | ASSSRLAGRYEQY
TRBV25-1 | ASTRDFPYNEQF
TRBV28 | ASSLWPSGRYEQY
TRBV6-5 | ASSLTSPGANVLT
TRBV4-1 | ASSQDRTSGRSSYNEQF
TRBV11-3 | ASSLERGHGYEQY
TRBV29-1 | SVDQGGTEAF
TRBV9 | ASSVGTGHYEQY
TRBV9 | ASSVTGASYEQY
TRBV5-1 | ASSLPREYNEQF
TRBV10-3 | AISVSSGGYNEQF
TRBV5-4 | ASSLPPHTNYGYT
TRBV9 | ASSRDTYRYT
TRBV11-2 | ASRKGLPNEQY
TRBV5-5 | ASGGASYTEAF
TRBV10-1 | ASQPNREGSNEQF
TRBV19 | ASSIIGTGNNQPQH
TRBV7-2 | ASSPGHILAEQY
TRBV7-2 | ASSVDGGGADTQY
TRBV5-1 | ANLGEEGNTIY
TRBV13 | ASSFRGANYGYT
TRBV5-1 | ASSSLAGGGLYEQY
TRBV11-2 | ASSLHRGSEAF
TRBV5-1 | ASSFGGAGFPDTQY
TRBV21-1 | ASTGTSGSLAGTDTQY
TRBV6-5 | ASTTRLGEETQY
TRBV11-3 | ASSRDNSYEQY
TRBV18 | ASSPYGQGMREQY
TRBV7-7 | ASSLGQYYEQY
TRBV7-2 | ASSLGLAPGANVLT
TRBV11-1 | ASSFENRGDEAF
TRBV6-1 | ATTGISTEAF
TRBV19 | ASSIDRTGGNTIY
TRBV7-9 | ASSSGTANTGELF
TRBV9 | ASSVGDRFHNEQF
TRBV19 | ASSGETGASGRSRSSYEQY
TRBV9 | ASSVGARFHPRSGNTIY
TRBV7-9 | ASSLTSGYYNEQF
TRBV12-5 | ASGLQAWDEQF